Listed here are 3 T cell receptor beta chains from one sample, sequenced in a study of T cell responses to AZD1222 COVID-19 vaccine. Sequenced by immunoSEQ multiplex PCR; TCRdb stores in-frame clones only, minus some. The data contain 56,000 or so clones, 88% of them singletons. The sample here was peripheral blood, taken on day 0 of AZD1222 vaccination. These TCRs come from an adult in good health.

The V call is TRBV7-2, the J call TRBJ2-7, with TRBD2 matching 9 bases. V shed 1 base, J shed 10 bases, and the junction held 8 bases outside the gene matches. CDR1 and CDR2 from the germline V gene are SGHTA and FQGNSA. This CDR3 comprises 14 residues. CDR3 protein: CASSLGGLAGRQYF. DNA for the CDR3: TGTGCCAGCAGCTTAGGGGGGCTAGCGGGACGACAGTACTTC.

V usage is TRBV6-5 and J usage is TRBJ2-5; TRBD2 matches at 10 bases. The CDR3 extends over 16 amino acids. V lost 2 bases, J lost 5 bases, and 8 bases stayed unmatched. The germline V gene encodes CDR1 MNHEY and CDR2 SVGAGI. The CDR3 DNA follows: TGTGCCAGCAGTTACCCTAAGCGGGAGGGGCGGGAGACCCAGTACTTC. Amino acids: CASSYPKREGRETQYF.

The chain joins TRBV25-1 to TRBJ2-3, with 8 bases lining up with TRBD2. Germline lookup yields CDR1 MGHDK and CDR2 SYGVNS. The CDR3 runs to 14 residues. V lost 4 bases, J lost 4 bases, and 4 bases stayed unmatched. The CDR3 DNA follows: TGTGCCAGCAGTGCCTCGGGAGGGTCAGATACGCAGTATTTT. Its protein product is CASSASGGSDTQYF.